This T cell receptor (beta chain) was recovered during a study of blood T cell repertoires in COVID-19. For the study at large: Whether acute or convalescent, the COVID-19 samples came from the United States, Italy and Spain. Sources were T cells, B-cell-depleted T cells, or PBMCs; the material itself was cDNA or gDNA.

Germline CDR1 and CDR2: LNHDA and SQIVND (reference sequence). The CDR3 is 16 amino acids. The V segment lost 2 bases and the J segment 13 bases; nucleotides outside the gene matches: 14. How the authors handled the data: Amplifying reference gene primers gave estimates of nucleated cell counts. Libraries were prepared by immunoSEQ multiplex PCR; TCRdb keeps only in-frame clonotypes and omits some of them. V, J and clone size are those of that table, while D and trimming were read from the DNA. The data contain approximately 210,000 clones, roughly four fifths of them singletons. This receptor was identified in a woman in her forties with active or convalescent COVID-19. Sequenced material: peripheral blood. The V and J genes are TRBV19 and TRBJ1-6, with TRBD1 matching 7 bases. The CDR3: CASSIHPSGQLLPLHF. CDR3 DNA: TGTGCCAGTAGTATACATCCATCGGGACAGCTCCTTCCCCTCCACTTT. The full variable domain, in which reference TRBV19 and TRBJ1-6 provide the parts outside the CDR3, is DGGITQSPKYLFRKEGQNVTLSCEQNLNHDAMYWYRQDPGQGLRLIYYSQIVNDFQKGDIAEGYSVSREKKESFPLTVTSAQKNPTAFYLCASSIHPSGQLLPLHFGNGTRLTVT.